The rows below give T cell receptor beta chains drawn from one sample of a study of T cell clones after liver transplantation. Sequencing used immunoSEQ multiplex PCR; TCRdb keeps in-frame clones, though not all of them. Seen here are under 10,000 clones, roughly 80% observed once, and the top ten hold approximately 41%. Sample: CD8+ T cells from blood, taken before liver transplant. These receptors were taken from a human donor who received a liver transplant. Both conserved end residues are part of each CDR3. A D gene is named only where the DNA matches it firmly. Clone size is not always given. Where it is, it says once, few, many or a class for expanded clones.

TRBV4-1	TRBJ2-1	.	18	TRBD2	CASSPEGGEKTSYNEQFF	TGCGCCAGCAGCCCCGAGGGAGGGGAGAAGACCTCCTACAATGAGCAGTTCTTC
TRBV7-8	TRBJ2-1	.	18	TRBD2	CASSLALGPGLVGNEQFF	TGTGCCAGCAGCTTAGCGTTAGGCCCGGGACTAGTAGGCAATGAGCAGTTCTTC
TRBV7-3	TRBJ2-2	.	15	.	CASSLESLNTGELFF	TGTGCCAGCAGCTTAGAGAGCCTGAACACCGGGGAGCTGTTTTTT
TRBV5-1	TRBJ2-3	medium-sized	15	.	CASSLGRQTKDTQYF	TGCGCCAGCAGCTTGGGCCGGCAAACTAAAGATACGCAGTATTTT
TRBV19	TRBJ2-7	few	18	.	CASSALLGQGRLAYEQYF	TGTGCCAGTAGTGCCCTATTGGGGCAGGGAAGGTTAGCCTACGAGCAGTACTTC
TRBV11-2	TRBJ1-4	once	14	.	CASSYDRYNEKLFF	TGTGCCAGCAGCTACGACAGATATAATGAAAAACTGTTTTTT
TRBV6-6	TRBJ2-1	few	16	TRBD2	CASSNGPSGSYNEQFF	TGTGCCAGCAGTAACGGCCCTAGCGGCTCTTACAATGAGCAGTTCTTC
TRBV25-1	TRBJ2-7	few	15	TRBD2	CASSDIGGRAYEQYF	TGTGCCAGCAGTGATATTGGAGGGAGGGCCTACGAGCAGTACTTC
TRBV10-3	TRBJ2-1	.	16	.	CAISSPETRGSTEQFF	TGTGCCATCAGTAGCCCGGAGACTAGAGGCAGCACTGAGCAGTTCTTC
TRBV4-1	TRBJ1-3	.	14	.	CASSQISSGNTIYF	TGCGCCAGCAGCCAAATCAGTTCTGGAAACACCATATATTTT
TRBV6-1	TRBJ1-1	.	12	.	CASSDRPPEAFF	TGTGCCAGCAGTGACAGGCCACCGGAAGCTTTCTTT
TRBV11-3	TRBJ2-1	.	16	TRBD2	CASSSYSGGASNEQFF	TGTGCCAGCAGCTCGTATAGCGGGGGGGCAAGCAATGAGCAGTTCTTC
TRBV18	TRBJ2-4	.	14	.	CASSPPDEAGIQYF	TGTGCCAGCTCACCGCCGGACGAGGCGGGCATTCAGTACTTC
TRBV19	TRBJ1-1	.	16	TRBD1	CASSPDRAVGNTEAFF	TGTGCCAGTAGTCCGGACAGGGCGGTGGGGAACACTGAAGCTTTCTTT
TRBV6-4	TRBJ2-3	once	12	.	CASSSGTDTQYF	TGTGCCAGCAGTTCAGGCACAGATACGCAGTATTTT
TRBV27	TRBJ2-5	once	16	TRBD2	CASSPVGGGIQETQYF	TGTGCCAGCAGTCCCGTGGGGGGAGGGATACAAGAGACCCAGTACTTC
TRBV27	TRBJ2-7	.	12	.	CASVGSSYEQYF	TGTGCCAGCGTCGGGAGCTCCTACGAGCAGTACTTC
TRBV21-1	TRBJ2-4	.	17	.	CASSKGVGHLAKNIQYF	TGTGCCAGCAGCAAAGGTGTGGGACATCTAGCCAAAAACATTCAGTACTTC
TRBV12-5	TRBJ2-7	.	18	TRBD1	CASGLLQISGTGTYEQYF	TGTGCTAGTGGTTTGCTTCAAATTTCCGGGACAGGAACTTACGAGCAGTACTTC
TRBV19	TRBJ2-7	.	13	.	CATLNRDSYEQYF	TGTGCCACTTTGAACAGGGACTCCTACGAGCAGTACTTC
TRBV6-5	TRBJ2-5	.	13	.	CASSYGVGETQYF	TGTGCCAGCAGTTACGGAGTGGGAGAGACCCAGTACTTC
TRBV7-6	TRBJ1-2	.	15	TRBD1	CASSSRQGASDGYTF	TGTGCCAGCAGCTCAAGACAGGGGGCAAGCGATGGCTACACCTTC
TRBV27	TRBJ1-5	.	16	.	CASSSEPGRSNQPQHF	TGTGCCAGCAGTTCGGAACCGGGTAGAAGCAATCAGCCCCAGCATTTT
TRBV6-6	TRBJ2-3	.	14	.	CASSFGGFTDTQYF	TGTGCCAGCAGTTTTGGGGGGTTCACAGATACGCAGTATTTT
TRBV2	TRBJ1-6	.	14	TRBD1	CASSGSGGYSPLHF	TGTGCCAGCAGTGGGTCAGGGGGCTATTCACCCCTCCACTTT
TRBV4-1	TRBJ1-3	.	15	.	CASSQDRREGNTIYF	TGCGCCAGCAGCCAAGATCGACGGGAAGGAAACACCATATATTTT
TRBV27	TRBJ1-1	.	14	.	CASSPHPGYTEAFF	TGTGCCAGCAGTCCGCACCCCGGGTACACTGAAGCTTTCTTT
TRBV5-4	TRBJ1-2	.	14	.	CASSLSGSNYGYTF	TGTGCCAGCAGCTTGAGTGGCAGTAACTATGGCTACACCTTC
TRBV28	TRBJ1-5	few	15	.	CASSFGRGNNQPQHF	TGTGCCAGCAGTTTCGGCAGGGGTAATAATCAGCCCCAGCATTTT
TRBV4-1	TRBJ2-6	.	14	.	CASSAGSGANVLTF	TGCGCCAGCAGCGCGGGTTCTGGGGCCAACGTCCTGACTTTC
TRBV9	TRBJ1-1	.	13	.	CASSVGANTEAFF	TGTGCCAGCAGCGTGGGAGCGAACACTGAAGCTTTCTTT
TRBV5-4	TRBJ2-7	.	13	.	CASSLRTSYEQYF	TGTGCCAGCAGCTTGCGAACTTCCTACGAGCAGTACTTC
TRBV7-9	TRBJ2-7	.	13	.	CASSWVQGYEQYF	TGTGCCAGCAGCTGGGTACAGGGCTACGAGCAGTACTTC
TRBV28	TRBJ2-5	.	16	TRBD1	CASSSPGTVSFETQYF	TGTGCCAGCAGTTCCCCCGGGACAGTGAGCTTTGAGACCCAGTACTTC
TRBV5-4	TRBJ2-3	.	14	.	CASSLAGGEDTQYF	TGTGCCAGCAGCTTGGCCGGGGGTGAAGATACGCAGTATTTT
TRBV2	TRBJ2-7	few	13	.	CASSEDYTYEQYF	TGTGCCAGCAGTGAAGACTACACCTACGAGCAGTACTTC
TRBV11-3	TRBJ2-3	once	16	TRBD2	CASSRRGGAEGDTQYF	TGTGCCAGCAGCAGACGCGGGGGGGCCGAGGGAGATACGCAGTATTTT
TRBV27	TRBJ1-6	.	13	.	CASSAYEGSPLHF	TGTGCCAGCAGTGCCTATGAGGGTTCACCCCTCCACTTT
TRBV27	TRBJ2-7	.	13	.	CASSFGGQYEQYF	TGTGCCAGCAGTTTTGGGGGCCAGTACGAGCAGTACTTC
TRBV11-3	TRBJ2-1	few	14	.	CASSPSSSYNEQFF	TGTGCCAGCAGCCCCTCGAGCTCCTACAATGAGCAGTTCTTC
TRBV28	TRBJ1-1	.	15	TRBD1	CASTDRGPWDTEAFF	TGTGCCAGCACTGACAGGGGGCCGTGGGACACTGAAGCTTTCTTT
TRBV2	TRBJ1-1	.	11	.	CASRDGEAAFF	TGTGCCAGCAGAGACGGGGAGGCGGCTTTCTTT
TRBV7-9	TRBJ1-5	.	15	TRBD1	CASSLTGTGNQPQHF	TGTGCCAGCAGCTTAACCGGGACAGGGAATCAGCCCCAGCATTTT
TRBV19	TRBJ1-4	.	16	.	CASRLSWTEKNEKLFF	TGTGCCAGTAGATTGAGCTGGACAGAGAAGAATGAAAAACTGTTTTTT
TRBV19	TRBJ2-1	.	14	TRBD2	CASIAGGRYNEQFF	TGTGCCAGTATAGCGGGGGGGCGGTACAATGAGCAGTTCTTC
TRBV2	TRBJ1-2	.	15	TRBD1	CASSEGTGTHYGYTF	TGTGCCAGCAGTGAAGGGACAGGAACCCACTATGGCTACACCTTC
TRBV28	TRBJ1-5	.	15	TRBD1	CASRNFRDRGQPQHF	TGTGCCAGCAGGAACTTTCGGGACAGGGGTCAGCCCCAGCATTTT
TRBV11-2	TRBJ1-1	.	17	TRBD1	CASSLLTGAIMNTEAFF	TGTGCCAGCAGCCTCCTCACAGGGGCCATAATGAACACTGAAGCTTTCTTT
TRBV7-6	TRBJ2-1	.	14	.	CASSLASGLHEQFF	TGTGCCAGCAGCTTAGCGTCAGGGCTGCATGAGCAGTTCTTC
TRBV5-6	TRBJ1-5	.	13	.	CASSLDGDQPQHF	TGTGCCAGCAGCCTCGACGGGGATCAGCCCCAGCATTTT
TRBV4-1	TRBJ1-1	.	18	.	CASSQDFFTGPSNTEAFF	TGCGCCAGCAGCCAAGACTTTTTCACAGGACCCTCCAACACTGAAGCTTTCTTT
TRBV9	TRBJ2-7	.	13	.	CASSVSRGYEQYF	TGTGCCAGCAGCGTTTCCCGGGGGTACGAGCAGTACTTC
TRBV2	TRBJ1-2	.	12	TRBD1	CATPEQGYGYTF	TGTGCCACCCCGGAACAGGGGTATGGCTACACCTTC
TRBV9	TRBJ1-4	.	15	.	CASSPFSGNNEKLFF	TGTGCCAGCAGCCCGTTTAGCGGGAATAATGAAAAACTGTTTTTT
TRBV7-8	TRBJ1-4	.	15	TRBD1	CASSLRDRDDEKLFF	TGTGCCAGCAGCTTGAGGGACAGGGACGATGAAAAACTGTTTTTT
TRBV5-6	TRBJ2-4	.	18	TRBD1	CASSDGTGRREAKNIQYF	TGTGCCAGCAGCGACGGGACAGGGAGGAGGGAAGCCAAAAACATTCAGTACTTC
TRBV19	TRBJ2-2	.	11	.	CASRTSGELFF	TGTGCCAGTAGAACTAGCGGGGAGCTGTTTTTT
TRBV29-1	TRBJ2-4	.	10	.	CSVEQGIQYF	TGCAGCGTTGAACAGGGCATTCAGTACTTC